This T cell receptor (beta chain) was identified in a study of blood T cell repertoires in COVID-19. About the research overall: The origin of the acute and convalescent COVID-19 samples was the United States, Italy and Spain. Sample material is recorded as cDNA or gDNA derived from T cells, B-cell-depleted T cells, or PBMCs.

Germline V CDR1 and CDR2: SEHNR, FQNEAQ (reference sequence). The V gene lost 3 bases and the J gene lost 3 bases, with 3 bases spanning the gap. The CDR3 has 12 amino acids. Original processing methods: Researchers report that nucleated cell counts were estimated from reference gene primer amplification. Data came from immunoSEQ multiplex PCR; TCRdb stores just in-frame clones and leaves some out. D and trimming were read from the DNA, whereas the V and J calls and clone size are those reported in that table. The repertoire holds some 150,000 clones, with about nine tenths as singletons. The gene calls are TRBV7-9 and TRBJ1-5, with D unresolved. This clonotype originated in a woman aged 55-69 years with active or convalescent COVID-19. The specimen sequenced was peripheral blood. The CDR3 region is CASSFLNQPQHF. As DNA, the CDR3 is TGTGCCAGCAGCTTCCTCAATCAGCCCCAGCATTTT.